This T cell receptor (beta chain) was profiled in a study of blood T cells in healthy people across ages. V was shortened by 3 bases and J by 4 bases, with 23 bases between the two germline ends. The CDR3 runs to 18 residues. The germline V gene has CDR1 ENHRY and CDR2 SYGVKD. PCR was performed a second time for roughly 7 to 12 cycles using a sample-barcoded 5' primer and a J-beta primer mix. A tag from a template-switch adaptor with 12 random nucleotides marked each cDNA molecule. TCRdb re-analysed the 5' RACE reads in MiXCR, keeping a single row per CDR3 protein. The sample lists some 1,000,000 distinct CDR3 sequences; 25% were seen once. These data were likewise used in another study, on T cells of mothers and their children. From that study: The M1S primer of the second PCR added sample barcodes and 2-4 random nucleotides. A slight, non-significant increase in overlap was found for related mother-child pairs relative to unrelated pairs.

This clonotype was obtained from a girl aged 2-10 years in good health. The chain employs TRBV10-3 and TRBJ2-3; weak D call: TRBD2 (5 bases). Sequenced: blood. The CDR3 protein is CAISDHFVGASSSDTQYF. The CDR3 DNA reads TGTGCCATCAGTGATCATTTCGTGGGAGCATCCTCCTCAGATACGCAGTATTTT.